One sample yielded the 20 T cell receptor beta chains listed below, sequenced in a study of blood T cell repertoires in COVID-19. Profiling relied on immunoSEQ multiplex PCR, and the TCRdb table lists in-frame clones only, not all of them. This table has some 330,000 clones, about four fifths appearing once. Sequencing was done on a sample of PBMCs or T cells enriched from blood (not recorded which). The receptor source for this set is a woman aged 50 to 65 who had recovered from COVID-19.

With respect to this clone: Other DNA sequences of this sample code for an identical CDR3. J is TRBJ1-1 and V is TRBV9; D remains ambiguous. This CDR3 has 13 residues. Germline V gene lookup returns CDR1 SGDLS and CDR2 YYNGEE. The V end was cut by 0 bases, the J end by 0 bases, with 3 bases between. Here the CDR3 reads CASSVAVNTEAFF. CDR3 bases: TGTGCCAGCAGCGTAGCCGTGAACACTGAAGCTTTCTTT.

This chain uses TRBV7-2 with TRBJ1-5; perhaps TRBD1 as D (5 bases). Between the trimmed V and J ends, which lost 1 base and 2 bases, there was a span of 9 bases. Germline assignment: CDR1 SGHTA and CDR2 FQGNSA. This CDR3 has 15 amino acids. The CDR3 bases are TGTGCCAGCAGCTTAGGGGGGGTAGGCAATCAGCCCCAGCATTTT. Translation gives CASSLGGVGNQPQHF.

The genes are TRBV7-3 and TRBJ2-1, with D possibly TRBD1 on 5 matching bases. The CDR3 spans 13 residues. The germline V gene has CDR1 SGHTA and CDR2 FQGTGA. V lost 6 bases, J lost 5 bases, and 11 bases lay in between. CDR3 sequence (DNA): TGTGCCAGCAGGGGGCCTGGGGACAATGAGCAGTTCTTC. Translating gives CASRGPGDNEQFF.

This clone has a handful of counts. This sequence joins TRBV11-2 and TRBJ2-1; TRBD2 matches 15 bases. The CDR3 totals 17 residues. The ends lost 0 bases at V and 9 bases at J; junction bases unmatched: 6. The V gene's germline CDR1 is SGHAT and CDR2 FQNNGV. CDR3 loop: CASSLEGLAGGRGEQFF. In nucleotides, the CDR3 is TGTGCCAGCAGCTTAGAGGGACTAGCGGGAGGTCGGGGTGAGCAGTTCTTC.

The V call is TRBV19, the J call TRBJ2-5; a possible D gene is TRBD2 (5 bases). The V gene's germline CDR1 is LNHDA and CDR2 SQIVND (reference sequence). The V and J ends lost 2 bases and 2 bases respectively, with 12 bases between them. The CDR3 totals 15 residues. CDR3 protein: CASSITAAAQETQYF. The CDR3 bases are TGTGCCAGTAGTATAACAGCGGCAGCTCAAGAGACCCAGTACTTC.

The sample holds many counts of this clone. The chain couples TRBV2 to TRBJ2-7, with D possibly matching TRBD1 (6 bases). CDR1 is SNHLY, CDR2 FYNNEI, per germline. The CDR3 loop spans 13 amino acids. The ends were cut back, 6 bases at V and 1 base at J, with 10 bases in the middle. The CDR3 nucleotides read TGTGCCAGCAGCCCACAGGGATCCTACGAGCAGTACTTC. Encoded protein: CASSPQGSYEQYF.

This clone came up a few times. Other DNA variants within this sample encode the same CDR3. This chain connects TRBV7-2 to TRBJ1-5; TRBD1 matches at 7 bases. The CDR3 length is 14 residues. Germline V gene data show CDR1 as SGHTA and CDR2 as FQGNSA. V gave up 2 bases and J gave up 6 bases; unmatched junction bases: 4. The chain's CDR3 is CASSLRQGTQPQHF. The CDR3 bases are TGTGCCAGCAGCTTAAGACAGGGAACTCAGCCCCAGCATTTT. Full variable domain (remainder filled in from reference TRBV7-2 and TRBJ1-5): GAGVSQSPSNKVTEKGKDVELRCDPISGHTALYWYRQSLGQGLEFLIYFQGNSAPDKSGLPSDRFSAERTGGSVSTLTIQRTQQEDSAVYLCASSLRQGTQPQHFGDGTRLSIL.

The V call is TRBV19, the J call TRBJ2-7; D is unresolved. The germline CDR1 and CDR2 sequences are LNHDA and SQIVND (reference sequence). The CDR3 sequence is 13 residues long. With 4 bases removed from V and 0 bases from J, the gap between germline ends came to 7 bases. Here the CDR3 DNA reads TGTGCCAGTAGTACTCTGAGCTCCTACGAGCAGTACTTC. Its protein product is CASSTLSSYEQYF.

The chain carries TRBV25-1 and TRBJ1-2; 9 bases line up with TRBD1. The CDR3 is 13 amino acids. Germline trimming cut 8 bases from V and 6 bases from J; bases unmatched to any gene: 7. CDR1 and CDR2 (germline): MGHDK, SYGVNS. CDR3 sequence reads: CASVPGQGDGYTF. CDR3 in DNA: TGTGCCAGCGTCCCGGGACAGGGTGATGGCTACACCTTC.

This clone was detected a few times. The chain recombines TRBV2 with TRBJ1-1; no definite D call. The CDR3 length is 11 residues. V was cut by 2 bases and J by 8 bases, with 6 bases left in between. Per the germline V gene, CDR1 is SNHLY and CDR2 is FYNNEI. The CDR3 bases are TGTGCCAGCAGTGAACGGTCCGAAGCTTTCTTT. It codes for CASSERSEAFF.

This rearrangement joins TRBV21-1 to TRBJ1-2; the tabulated D call, TRBD1, remains unverified against the DNA. TRBV21-1 is a documented pseudogene. The CDR3 contains 16 residues. The CDR3 bases are TGTGCCAGCAGCAAAGAGGGACAGAGATCCCGCTATGGCTACACCTTC. Protein product: CASSKEGQRSRYGYTF.

The chain couples TRBV30 to TRBJ1-6; TRBD1 aligns across 9 bases. V lost 4 bases, J lost 10 bases, and 5 bases stayed unmatched. CDR1 and CDR2 (germline): GTSNPN, SVGIG (reference sequence). CDR3 length: 13 residues. This CDR3 is CAWNRGPGSPLHF. CDR3 in DNA: TGTGCCTGGAACAGGGGGCCGGGATCACCCCTCCACTTT.

V gene TRBV7-9 combines with J gene TRBJ1-1; the match to TRBD1 covers 12 bases. Germline V CDR1 and CDR2: SEHNR, FQNEAQ (reference sequence). After removal of 5 bases from V and 4 bases from J, the junction contained 2 bases not matched to a gene. The length of the CDR3 is 14 residues. This CDR3 reads CASSEGQGATEAFF. DNA for the CDR3: TGTGCCAGCAGCGAGGGACAGGGGGCCACTGAAGCTTTCTTT.

V and J are TRBV29-1 and TRBJ2-5; D remains unclear. The length of the CDR3 is 13 residues. CDR1 SQVTM and CDR2 ANQGSEA come from the germline V gene. Deletions cut 5 bases from V and 2 bases from J, with 12 bases between. The CDR3, as DNA: TGCAGCGTTTCGCGTAATTTACAAGAGACCCAGTACTTC. Encoded protein: CSVSRNLQETQYF.

The chain links TRBV2 to TRBJ1-2; D might be TRBD1 (5 bases). Germline CDR1 is SNHLY and CDR2 is FYNNEI. The CDR3 covers 15 residues. V was trimmed by 4 bases and J by 0 bases, leaving 12 bases between them. CDR3 residues: CASSATGFSNYGYTF. The CDR3, as DNA: TGTGCCAGCAGTGCCACAGGCTTTTCTAACTATGGCTACACCTTC.

This chain joins TRBV27 and TRBJ1-1; D is undetermined. In germline, CDR1 is MNHEY, CDR2 SMNVEV (reference sequence). The CDR3 loop spans 17 amino acids. Trimming shortened V by 0 bases and J by 0 bases, and 14 bases separated the two germline ends. This chain's CDR3 is CASSLSGGHRMNTEAFF. The CDR3 DNA follows: TGTGCCAGCAGTTTATCGGGCGGGCACCGCATGAACACTGAAGCTTTCTTT.

With regard to this clone: A much larger clone differs by one base, so this may be a read error. This sequence joins TRBV11-2 and TRBJ1-1; no definite D call. V shed 2 bases and J shed 4 bases, with 5 bases lying between them. The CDR3 runs 12 residues. CDR1 and CDR2 from the germline V gene are SGHAT and FQNNGV. The CDR3 loop reads CASSLSGTEAFF. CDR3 coding DNA: TGTGCCAGCAGCTTATCGGGCACTGAAGCTTTCTTT. Full variable domain (outside the CDR3, taken from reference TRBV11-2 and TRBJ1-1): EAGVAQSPRYKIIEKRQSVAFWCNPISGHATLYWYQQILGQGPKLLIQFQNNGVVDDSQLPKDRFSAERLKGVDSTLKIQPAKLEDSAVYLCASSLSGTEAFFGQGTRLTVV.

The chain recombines TRBV11-2 with TRBJ2-7; D perhaps matches TRBD1 (5 bases). The CDR3 loop spans 12 amino acids. Germline assignment: CDR1 SGHAT and CDR2 FQNNGV. V was clipped by 7 bases and J by 3 bases, with 10 bases between them. The CDR3 is CASTSTVYEQYF. CDR3 sequence (DNA): TGTGCCAGCACTTCGACAGTCTACGAGCAGTACTTC.

This chain links TRBV27 with TRBJ2-7; D perhaps matches TRBD2 (5 bases). Deletions cut 5 bases from V and 3 bases from J, with 14 bases between. There are 14 residues in the CDR3. Germline CDR1 and CDR2: MNHEY and SMNVEV (reference sequence). In DNA, the CDR3 is TGTGCCAGCAGTCCGCCCGGGATAAACTACGAGCAGTACTTC. It encodes CASSPPGINYEQYF.

The V and J genes are TRBV7-2 and TRBJ2-5; 7 bases map to TRBD1. The germline V gene has CDR1 SGHTA and CDR2 FQGNSA. The trim removed 2 bases at V and 5 bases at J, leaving 11 bases unmatched. The CDR3 is 16 residues long. The CDR3 region is CASSLMVTGIVETQYF. The CDR3 region has the DNA TGTGCCAGCAGCTTAATGGTGACAGGGATTGTGGAGACCCAGTACTTC. The full variable domain, its missing parts supplied by reference TRBV7-2 and TRBJ2-5, is GAGVSQSPSNKVTEKGKDVELRCDPISGHTALYWYRQSLGQGLEFLIYFQGNSAPDKSGLPSDRFSAERTGGSVSTLTIQRTQQEDSAVYLCASSLMVTGIVETQYFGPGTRLLVL.